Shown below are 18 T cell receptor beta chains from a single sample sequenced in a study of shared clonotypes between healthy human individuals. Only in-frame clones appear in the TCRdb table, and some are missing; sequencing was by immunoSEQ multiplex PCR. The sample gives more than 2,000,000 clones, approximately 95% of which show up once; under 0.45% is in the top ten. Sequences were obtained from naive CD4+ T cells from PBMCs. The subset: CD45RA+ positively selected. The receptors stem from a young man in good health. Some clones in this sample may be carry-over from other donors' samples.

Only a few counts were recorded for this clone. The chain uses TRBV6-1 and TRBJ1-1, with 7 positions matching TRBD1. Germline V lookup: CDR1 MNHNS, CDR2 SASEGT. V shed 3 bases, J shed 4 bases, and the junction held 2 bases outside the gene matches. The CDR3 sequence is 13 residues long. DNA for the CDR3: TGTGCCAGCAGTGATTGGACAGGCACTGAAGCTTTCTTT. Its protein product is CASSDWTGTEAFF.

Here the CDR3 reads CASVRDITYEQYF. CDR3 nucleotides: TGTGCCAGCGTCCGGGACATTACCTACGAGCAGTACTTC. The chain employs TRBV6-1 and TRBJ2-7, with D possibly being TRBD1 (6 bases). V was pared by 8 bases and J by 2 bases, with 13 bases between. The CDR3 is made up of 13 amino acids. Germline V CDR1 and CDR2: MNHNS, SASEGT.

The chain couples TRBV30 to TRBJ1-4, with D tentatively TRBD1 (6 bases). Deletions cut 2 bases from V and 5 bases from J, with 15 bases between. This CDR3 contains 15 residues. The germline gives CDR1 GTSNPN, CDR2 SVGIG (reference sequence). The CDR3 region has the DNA TGTGCCTGGAGTTTGGGGGCCTGGGGAAATGAAAAACTGTTTTTT. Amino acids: CAWSLGAWGNEKLFF.

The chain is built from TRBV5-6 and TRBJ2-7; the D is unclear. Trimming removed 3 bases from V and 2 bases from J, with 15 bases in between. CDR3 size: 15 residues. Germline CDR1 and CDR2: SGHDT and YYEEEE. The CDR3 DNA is TGTGCCAGCAGCTCCGAGGTCAGGAGACCCTACGAGCAGTACTTC. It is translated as CASSSEVRRPYEQYF.

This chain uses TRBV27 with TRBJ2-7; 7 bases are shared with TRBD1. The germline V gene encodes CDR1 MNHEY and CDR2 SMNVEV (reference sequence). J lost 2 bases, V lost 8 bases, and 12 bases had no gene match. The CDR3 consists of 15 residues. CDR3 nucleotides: TGTGCCAGCCACGGATTCGGACAGGACGCCTACGAGCAGTACTTC. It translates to CASHGFGQDAYEQYF.

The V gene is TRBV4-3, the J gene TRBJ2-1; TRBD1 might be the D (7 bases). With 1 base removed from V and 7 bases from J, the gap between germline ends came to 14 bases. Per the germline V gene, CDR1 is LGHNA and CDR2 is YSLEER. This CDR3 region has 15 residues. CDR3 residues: CASSQGGRGVNEQFF. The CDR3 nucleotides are TGCGCCAGCAGCCAAGGGGGCAGGGGGGTTAATGAGCAGTTCTTC.

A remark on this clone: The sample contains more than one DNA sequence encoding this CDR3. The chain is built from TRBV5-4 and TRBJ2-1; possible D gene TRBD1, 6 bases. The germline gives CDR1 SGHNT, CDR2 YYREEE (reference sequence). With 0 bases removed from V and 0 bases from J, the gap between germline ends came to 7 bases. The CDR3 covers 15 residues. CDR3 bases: TGTGCCAGCAGCTTGGGGACAGCCTCCTACAATGAGCAGTTCTTC. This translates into CASSLGTASYNEQFF.

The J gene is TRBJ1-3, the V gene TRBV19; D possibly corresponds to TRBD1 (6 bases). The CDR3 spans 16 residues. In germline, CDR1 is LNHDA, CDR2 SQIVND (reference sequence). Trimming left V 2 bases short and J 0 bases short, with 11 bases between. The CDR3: CASSINGQSSGNTIYF. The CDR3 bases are TGTGCCAGTAGTATAAACGGACAGTCCTCTGGAAACACCATATATTTT.

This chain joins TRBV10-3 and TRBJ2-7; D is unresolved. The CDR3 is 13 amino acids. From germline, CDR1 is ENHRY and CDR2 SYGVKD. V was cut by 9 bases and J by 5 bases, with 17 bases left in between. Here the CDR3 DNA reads TGTGCCATTTCAAACGAGGCTCTAAACGAGCAGTACTTC. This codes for CAISNEALNEQYF.

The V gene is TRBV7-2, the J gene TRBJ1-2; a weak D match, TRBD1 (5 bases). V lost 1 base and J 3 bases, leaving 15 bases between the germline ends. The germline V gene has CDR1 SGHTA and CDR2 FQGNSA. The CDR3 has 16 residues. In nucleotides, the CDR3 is TGTGCCAGCAGCTTAGGGCCCCGGAGGGGCGACTATGGCTACACCTTC. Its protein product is CASSLGPRRGDYGYTF.

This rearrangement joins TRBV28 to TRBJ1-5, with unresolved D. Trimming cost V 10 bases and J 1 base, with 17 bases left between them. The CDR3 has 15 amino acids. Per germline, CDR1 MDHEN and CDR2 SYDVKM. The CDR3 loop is CATIGRSLSNQPQHF. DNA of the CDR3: TGTGCCACTATCGGGCGCAGCCTAAGCAATCAGCCCCAGCATTTT.

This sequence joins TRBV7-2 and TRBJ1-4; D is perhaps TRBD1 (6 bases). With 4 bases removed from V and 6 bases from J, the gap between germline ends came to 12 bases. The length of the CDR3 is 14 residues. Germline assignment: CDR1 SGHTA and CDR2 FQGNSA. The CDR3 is CASSSQGGHEKLFF. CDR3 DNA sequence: TGTGCCAGCAGCTCACAGGGAGGGCATGAAAAACTGTTTTTT.

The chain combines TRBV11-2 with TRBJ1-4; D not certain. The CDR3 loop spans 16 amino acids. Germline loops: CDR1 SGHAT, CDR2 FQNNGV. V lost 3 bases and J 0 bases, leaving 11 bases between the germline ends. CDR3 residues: CASSFSSGTTNEKLFF. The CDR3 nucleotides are TGTGCCAGCAGCTTCTCCTCGGGGACAACTAATGAAAAACTGTTTTTT. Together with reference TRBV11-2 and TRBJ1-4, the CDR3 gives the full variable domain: EAGVAQSPRYKIIEKRQSVAFWCNPISGHATLYWYQQILGQGPKLLIQFQNNGVVDDSQLPKDRFSAERLKGVDSTLKIQPAKLEDSAVYLCASSFSSGTTNEKLFFGSGTQLSVL.

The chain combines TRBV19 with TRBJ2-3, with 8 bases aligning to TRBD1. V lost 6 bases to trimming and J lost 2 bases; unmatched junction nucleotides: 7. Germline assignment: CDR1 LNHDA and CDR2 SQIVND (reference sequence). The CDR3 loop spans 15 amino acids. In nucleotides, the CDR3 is TGTGCCAGTAGCCTGAGGACAGGGACCACAGATACGCAGTATTTT. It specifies CASSLRTGTTDTQYF.

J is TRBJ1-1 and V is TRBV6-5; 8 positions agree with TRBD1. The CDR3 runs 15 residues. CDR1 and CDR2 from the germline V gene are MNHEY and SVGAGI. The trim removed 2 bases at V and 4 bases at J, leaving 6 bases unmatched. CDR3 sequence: CASSYHGQGLTEAFF. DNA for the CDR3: TGTGCCAGCAGTTACCATGGACAGGGACTCACTGAAGCTTTCTTT.

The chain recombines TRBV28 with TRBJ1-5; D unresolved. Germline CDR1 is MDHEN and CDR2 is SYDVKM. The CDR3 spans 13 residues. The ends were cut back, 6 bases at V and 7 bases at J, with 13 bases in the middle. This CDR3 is CASSLLAEQPQHF. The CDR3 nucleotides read TGTGCCAGCAGCCTTCTCGCCGAACAGCCCCAGCATTTT.

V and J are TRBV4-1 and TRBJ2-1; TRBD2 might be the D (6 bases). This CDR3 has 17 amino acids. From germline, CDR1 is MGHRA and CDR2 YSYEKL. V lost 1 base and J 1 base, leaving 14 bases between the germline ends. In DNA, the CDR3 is TGCGCCAGCAGCCAAGTACGAGCGGGCTCGTCCTACAATGAGCAGTTCTTC. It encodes CASSQVRAGSSYNEQFF.

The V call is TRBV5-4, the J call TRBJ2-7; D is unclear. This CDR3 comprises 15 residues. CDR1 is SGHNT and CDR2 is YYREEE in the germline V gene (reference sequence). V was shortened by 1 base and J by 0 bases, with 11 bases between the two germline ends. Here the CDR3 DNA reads TGTGCCAGCAGCTTGTGGACGGCGAGCTCCTACGAGCAGTACTTC. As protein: CASSLWTASSYEQYF.